Below are 16 T cell receptor beta chains sequenced from a single sample in a study of blood T cells in healthy people across ages. Using a J-beta primer mix together with a sample-barcoded 5' primer, a second PCR was run for roughly 7 to 11 cycles. In TCRdb, the 5' RACE reads were re-called with MiXCR into one record per CDR3 protein. The sample includes fewer than 800,000 distinct CDR3 sequences, roughly 50% of them seen just once. What was sequenced was blood. The receptors originated from a woman in her fifties or sixties in good health.

This clonotype was seen more than once but under ten times. This sequence joins TRBV20-1 and TRBJ2-1; no clear D. Germline CDR1 and CDR2: DFQATT and SNEGSKA (reference sequence). The V end was cut by 7 bases, the J end by 0 bases, with 10 bases between. This CDR3 has 13 residues. Here the CDR3 DNA reads TGCAGTGGTCGACAAAGCTCCTACAATGAGCAGTTCTTC. Its translation is CSGRQSSYNEQFF.

This clonotype appeared a few times. This chain joins TRBV6-6 and TRBJ2-1; D gene uncertain. The CDR3 totals 13 residues. Germline CDR1 is MNHNY and CDR2 is SVGAGI (reference sequence). Trimming left V 7 bases short and J 5 bases short, with 12 bases between. CDR3 loop: CASNLARHNEQFF. CDR3 coding DNA: TGTGCCAGCAATCTGGCTCGACACAATGAGCAGTTCTTC.

This clonotype was counted only a few times. This chain connects TRBV7-2 to TRBJ1-4, with a weak D call TRBD1 (5 bases). This CDR3 contains 15 residues. Germline assignment: CDR1 SGHTA and CDR2 FQGNSA. Trimming shortened V by 5 bases and J by 14 bases, and 24 bases separated the two germline ends. The CDR3 region has the DNA TGTGCCAGCAGCAGTGGACACCCCCAATCCCAAGGGCTGTTTTTT. Protein product: CASSSGHPQSQGLFF.

This clonotype was seen a single time. The rearrangement uses TRBV4-2 and TRBJ2-7; D may be TRBD1 (6 bases). This CDR3 contains 14 residues. V lost 4 bases and J 7 bases, leaving 17 bases between the germline ends. The germline V gene encodes CDR1 LGHNA and CDR2 YNFKEQ. CDR3 loop: CASSRVEGDNEQYF. The CDR3 region has the DNA TGTGCCAGCAGCCGAGTAGAGGGGGACAATGAGCAGTACTTC.

This chain uses TRBV5-1 with TRBJ2-7, with 8 bases that match TRBD1. CDR3 size: 17 residues. The germline gives CDR1 SGHRS, CDR2 YFSETQ. V lost 2 bases to trimming and J lost 6 bases; unmatched junction nucleotides: 16. In DNA form, the CDR3 reads TGCGCCAGCAGCTTTGACGAGACAGGGGCCGCCGTCGTCGAGCAGTACTTC. Amino acid sequence: CASSFDETGAAVVEQYF.

The chain employs TRBV6-5 and TRBJ2-7; TRBD1 might be the D (5 bases). The CDR3 length is 12 residues. Trimming removed 4 bases at V and 6 bases at J, with 10 bases between. Germline CDR1 and CDR2: MNHEY and SVGAGI. The CDR3 reads CASSLTVGEQYF. CDR3 nucleotide sequence: TGTGCCAGCAGTTTGACAGTCGGCGAGCAGTACTTC.

The rearrangement links TRBV4-3 to TRBJ2-1; weak D call: TRBD1 (6 bases). The germline V and J ends were trimmed by 0 bases and 4 bases, with 22 bases remaining between them. CDR3 length: 19 residues. The germline V gene encodes CDR1 LGHNA and CDR2 YSLEER. This CDR3 reads CASSQDSPLQGGDYNEQFF. CDR3 DNA sequence: TGCGCCAGCAGCCAAGACTCCCCTTTACAGGGTGGAGATTACAATGAGCAGTTCTTC.

This clonotype was observed a handful of times. The chain's CDR3 is CSAGTGVGMRTQYF. DNA of the CDR3: TGCAGTGCTGGGACAGGGGTGGGGATGCGGACCCAGTACTTC. The V gene is TRBV20-1, the J gene TRBJ2-5, with 10 positions matching TRBD1. V shed 5 bases and J 7 bases; nucleotides not matched to a gene: 10. This CDR3 contains 14 residues. Germline CDR1 is DFQATT and CDR2 is SNEGSKA (reference sequence).

The gene calls are TRBV5-6 and TRBJ2-6, with D possibly TRBD2 on 5 matching bases. Trimming removed 4 bases from V and 0 bases from J, with 17 bases in between. Per germline, CDR1 SGHDT and CDR2 YYEEEE. The CDR3 has 18 residues. The CDR3 sequence is CASSPLGVLVSGANVLTF. The DNA of the CDR3 is TGTGCCAGCAGCCCTCTCGGGGTACTGGTCTCTGGGGCCAACGTCCTGACTTTC.

V and J are TRBV29-1 and TRBJ2-7, with TRBD1 matching 12 bases. The V gene's germline CDR1 is SQVTM and CDR2 ANQGSEA. Trimming took 4 bases from V and 5 from J; bases not matched to a gene: 3. The CDR3 has 13 residues. The CDR3 region is CSVAGQGADEQYF. The CDR3 bases are TGCAGCGTTGCGGGACAGGGGGCGGACGAGCAGTACTTC.

This clonotype was counted ten times or more. The chain uses TRBV20-1 and TRBJ2-7; a weak D match, TRBD1 (5 bases). Germline lookup yields CDR1 DFQATT and CDR2 SNEGSKA (reference sequence). Trimming shortened V by 3 bases and J by 2 bases, and 11 bases separated the two germline ends. CDR3 size: 13 residues. CDR3 nucleotide sequence: TGCAGTGCTAGCGACAGTTCCCCCTACGAGCAGTACTTC. Encoded protein: CSASDSSPYEQYF.

This sequence joins TRBV7-9 and TRBJ1-4; no reliable D call. The germline V gene encodes CDR1 SEHNR and CDR2 FQNEAQ (reference sequence). This CDR3 comprises 15 residues. The ends were cut back, 1 base at V and 7 bases at J, with 13 bases in the middle. CDR3 in DNA: TGTGCCAGCAGCTTAGGAGGTCAATCGGGTGAAAAACTGTTTTTT. Its protein is CASSLGGQSGEKLFF.

Worth noting for this clonotype: Relative to the germline gene, one junction end is altered; a read error may explain this. The rearrangement joins TRBV2 to TRBJ1-2; D unresolved. CDR3 length: 12 residues. Germline V gene data show CDR1 as SNHLY and CDR2 as FYNNEI. The CDR3: CASSDAGYGYTF. The CDR3 region has the DNA TGCGCCAGCAGTGATGCCGGTTATGGCTACACCTTC.

This chain uses TRBV20-1 with TRBJ1-2, with D possibly being TRBD1 (5 bases). The V end was cut by 1 base, the J end by 8 bases, with 11 bases between. In germline, CDR1 is DFQATT, CDR2 SNEGSKA (reference sequence). This CDR3 has 12 amino acids. The CDR3 nucleotides read TGCAGTGCTAGAGTCCCGGGGGAAGGCTACACCTTC. The encoded protein is CSARVPGEGYTF.

The chain uses TRBV6-5 and TRBJ2-5; D might be TRBD2 (5 bases). Germline CDR1 is MNHEY and CDR2 is SVGAGI. With 10 bases removed from V and 13 bases from J, the gap between germline ends came to 28 bases. This CDR3 comprises 14 residues. CDR3 bases: TGTGCCATTCAAGGTCGGGGTGTTAATCTCGGGCCGTACTTC. It specifies CAIQGRGVNLGPYF.

The genes are TRBV20-1 and TRBJ1-1; no reliable D call. The V and J ends lost 7 bases and 1 base respectively, with 13 bases between them. The CDR3 is made up of 13 amino acids. Germline V gene sequence: CDR1 DFQATT, CDR2 SNEGSKA (reference sequence). The DNA of the CDR3 is TGCAGTGTTTACCCGGACCGGAACACTGAAGCTTTCTTT. Its translation: CSVYPDRNTEAFF.